This TCR beta chain was identified in a study of regulatory T cells in long-lasting Graves disease. Study-wide points: Persistent disease samples used TRBV28, TRBJ1-2 and TRBJ2-5 preferentially.

Arm-PCR of CDR3 regions and iRepertoire HTBI primers were the basis on which TCR beta libraries were built. MiXCR was run by TCRdb on the multiplex PCR reads, yielding one entry per CDR3 protein. The repertoire holds more than 450,000 distinct CDR3 sequences, with 15% to 20% as singletons. Trimming shortened V by 3 bases and J by 3 bases, and 17 bases separated the two germline ends. This CDR3 comprises 15 residues. Germline V gives CDR1 DFQATT, CDR2 SNEGSKA (reference sequence). Details on this clonotype: What it binds is unknown.

Specified time point: newly diagnosed GD, antithyroid drugs for less than 3 months. From PBMCs, RNA was extracted and then used to make the TCR library. Recruitment took place at an endocrinology department in Xi'an, China. These same data were also listed under a study on T cells in Graves' hyperthyroidism and ophthalmopathy. As that report states: Carried out on the TCR CDR3, a first-round RT-PCR used the HTBI primer set.

This TCR came from a man between 40 and 49 years old with Graves disease. The chain employs TRBV20-1 and TRBJ2-5; D is unclear. Sequencing used peripheral blood mononuclear cells (PBMCs), obtained at new diagnosis, from a patient treated with antithyroid drugs. CDR3 DNA: TGCAGTGCTAGGTTCCAAACAAGGAGCAAAGAGACCCAGTACTTC. Translation: CSARFQTRSKETQYF.